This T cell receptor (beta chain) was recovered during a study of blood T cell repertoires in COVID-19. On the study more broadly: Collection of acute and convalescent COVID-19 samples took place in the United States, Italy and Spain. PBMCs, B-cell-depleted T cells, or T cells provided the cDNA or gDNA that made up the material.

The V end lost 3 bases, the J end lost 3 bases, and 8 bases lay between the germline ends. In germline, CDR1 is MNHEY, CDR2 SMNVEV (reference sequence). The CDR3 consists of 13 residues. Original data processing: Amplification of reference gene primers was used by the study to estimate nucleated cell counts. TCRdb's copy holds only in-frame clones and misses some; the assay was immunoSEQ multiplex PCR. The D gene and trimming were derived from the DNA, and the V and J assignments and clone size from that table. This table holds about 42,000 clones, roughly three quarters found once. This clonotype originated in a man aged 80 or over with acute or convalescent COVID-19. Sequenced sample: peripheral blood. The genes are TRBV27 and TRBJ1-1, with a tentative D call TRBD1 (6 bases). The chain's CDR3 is CASSFGQHTEAFF. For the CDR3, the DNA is TGTGCCAGCAGTTTTGGACAGCACACTGAAGCTTTCTTT.